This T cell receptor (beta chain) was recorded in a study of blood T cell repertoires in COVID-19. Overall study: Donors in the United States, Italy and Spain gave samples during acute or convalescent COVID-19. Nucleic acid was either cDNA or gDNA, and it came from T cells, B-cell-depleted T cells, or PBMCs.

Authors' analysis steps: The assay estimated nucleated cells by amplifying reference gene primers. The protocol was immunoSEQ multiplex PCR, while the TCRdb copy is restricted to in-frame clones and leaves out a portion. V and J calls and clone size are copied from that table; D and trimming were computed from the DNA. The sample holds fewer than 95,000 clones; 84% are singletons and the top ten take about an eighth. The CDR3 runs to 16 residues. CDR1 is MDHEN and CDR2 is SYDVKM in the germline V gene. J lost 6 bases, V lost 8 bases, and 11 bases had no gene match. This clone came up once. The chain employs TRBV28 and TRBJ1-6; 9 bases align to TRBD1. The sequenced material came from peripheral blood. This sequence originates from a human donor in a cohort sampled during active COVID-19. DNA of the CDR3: TGTGCCAGCGGCCCGGGGACAGGGCCGCCTAATTCACCCCTCCACTTT. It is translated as CASGPGTGPPNSPLHF.